The 25 T cell receptor beta chains below were found in one sample sequenced in a study of T cells in Graves' hyperthyroidism and ophthalmopathy. RNA transcripts provided the source from which TCR beta CDR3 regions were amplified. HTBI primers drove first-round RT-PCR of the TCR CDR3. MiXCR, applied by TCRdb to the multiplex PCR reads, yields one record per CDR3 protein. The top ten clones hold over 30% of a sample with about 640,000 distinct CDR3 sequences, around 20% of them seen once. Sequencing was carried out using blood. The receptors shown here come from a man aged 30 to 45 with Graves' ophthalmopathy.

The chain couples TRBV6-1 to TRBJ2-5; D is uncertain. Trimming took 5 bases from V and 5 from J, leaving 12 bases between them. CDR1 MNHNS and CDR2 SASEGT come from the germline V gene. This CDR3 is 13 amino acids long. CDR3 residues: CASSQGVRETQYF. CDR3 coding DNA: TGTGCCAGCAGTCAAGGAGTACGCGAGACCCAGTACTTC.

This clonotype was seen only a few times. This chain uses TRBV7-3 with TRBJ2-1; 7 positions match TRBD2. Germline V gives CDR1 SGHTA, CDR2 FQGTGA. The CDR3 length is 14 residues. J lost 8 bases, V lost 6 bases, and 10 bases had no gene match. The CDR3 protein is CASSPGLSRDEQFF. The DNA of the CDR3 is TGTGCCAGCAGTCCGGGACTATCAAGGGATGAGCAGTTCTTC.

The gene calls are TRBV11-2 and TRBJ2-1, with a weak D call TRBD2 (5 bases). CDR1 SGHAT and CDR2 FQNNGV come from the germline V gene. The ends were cut back, 5 bases at V and 8 bases at J, with 10 bases in the middle. The CDR3 has 12 residues. The CDR3 protein is CASSGLNDEQFF. The CDR3 bases are TGTGCCAGCAGCGGACTTAACGATGAGCAGTTCTTC.

The chain carries TRBV20-1 and TRBJ2-7; the match to TRBD2 covers 11 bases. CDR1 is DFQATT, CDR2 SNEGSKA, per germline (reference sequence). There are 17 residues in the CDR3. The ends lost 4 bases at V and 4 bases at J; junction bases unmatched: 15. DNA for the CDR3: TGCAGTGCTAAAGGGGGTTCCTTAGCGGGAGGGATTTACGAGCAGTACTTC. Encoded protein: CSAKGGSLAGGIYEQYF.

CDR3 region: CASNLGTEGEKLFF. The DNA of the CDR3 is TGCGCCAGCAACCTCGGGACAGAGGGAGAAAAACTGTTTTTT. This rearrangement joins TRBV5-1 to TRBJ1-4; 7 nucleotides align to TRBD1. With 6 bases clipped from V and 8 bases from J, the junction kept 10 bases outside the gene matches. This CDR3 has 14 amino acids. The germline V gene encodes CDR1 SGHRS and CDR2 YFSETQ.

The rearrangement links TRBV10-1 to TRBJ2-3, with 9 bases that match TRBD2. Germline assignment: CDR1 WNHNN and CDR2 SYGVQD (reference sequence). CDR3 length equals 15 residues. Unmatched junction bases numbered 5, after V lost 5 bases and J lost 2 bases. The CDR3 loop is CASSKTSGNTDTQYF. The CDR3 DNA is TGCGCCAGCAGTAAGACTAGCGGAAACACAGATACGCAGTATTTT.

The chain links TRBV20-1 to TRBJ2-7; D possibly matches TRBD1 or TRBD2 (5 bases each). The ends were cut back, 0 bases at V and 2 bases at J, with 14 bases in the middle. The length of the CDR3 is 15 residues. From germline, CDR1 is DFQATT and CDR2 SNEGSKA (reference sequence). CDR3 in amino acids: CSARDAFRGPYEQYF. Written as DNA, the CDR3 is TGCAGTGCTAGAGATGCGTTCCGGGGACCCTACGAGCAGTACTTC.

The chain recombines TRBV6-1 with TRBJ2-2; no reliable D call. There are 14 residues in the CDR3. V shed 6 bases and J shed 3 bases, with 11 bases lying between them. The germline V gene has CDR1 MNHNS and CDR2 SASEGT. For the CDR3, the DNA is TGTGCCAGCAGGACCAACAGTTACACCGGGGAGCTGTTTTTT. Its protein is CASRTNSYTGELFF.

This clonotype has a count of ten or more. This chain links TRBV2 with TRBJ1-2, with 7 bases matching TRBD1. Germline CDR1 SNHLY, CDR2 FYNNEI. With 6 bases clipped from V and 7 bases from J, the junction kept 5 bases outside the gene matches. The length of the CDR3 is 12 residues. CDR3 in DNA: TGTGCCAGCAGAGAGGACAGGACTGGCTACACCTTC. Amino acid sequence: CASREDRTGYTF. Together with reference TRBV2 and TRBJ1-2, the CDR3 gives the full variable domain: EPEVTQTPSHQVTQMGQEVILRCVPISNHLYFYWYRQILGQKVEFLVSFYNNEISEKSEIFDDQFSVERPDGSNFTLKIRSTKLEDSAMYFCASREDRTGYTFGSGTRLTVV.

This clonotype was recorded many times. V is TRBV2 and J is TRBJ1-2; the D is unclear. Deletions cut 2 bases from V and 2 bases from J, with 12 bases between. This CDR3 is 15 amino acids long. The V gene's germline CDR1 is SNHLY and CDR2 FYNNEI. In nucleotides, the CDR3 is TGTGCCAGCAGTGAATCGTTCTTGAAAAACTATGGCTACACCTTC. Amino acid sequence: CASSESFLKNYGYTF. The full variable domain, in which reference TRBV2 and TRBJ1-2 provide the parts outside the CDR3, is EPEVTQTPSHQVTQMGQEVILRCVPISNHLYFYWYRQILGQKVEFLVSFYNNEISEKSEIFDDQFSVERPDGSNFTLKIRSTKLEDSAMYFCASSESFLKNYGYTFGSGTRLTVV.

The table lists this clonotype with a few counts. This chain links TRBV4-1 with TRBJ2-7; 8 nucleotides align to TRBD1. The CDR3 extends over 14 amino acids. V lost 4 bases to trimming and J lost 5 bases; unmatched junction nucleotides: 7. The V gene's germline CDR1 is MGHRA and CDR2 YSYEKL. As DNA, the CDR3 is TGCGCCAGCAGCCGTGTTACAGGGGGTCACGAGCAGTACTTC. Protein: CASSRVTGGHEQYF.

The CDR3: CSARPLLSNVLTF. CDR3 in DNA: TGCAGCGCCCGACCCCTTCTCTCCAACGTCCTGACTTTC. V gene TRBV29-1 combines with J gene TRBJ2-6; D unclear. From germline, CDR1 is SQVTM and CDR2 ANQGSEA. V was trimmed by 7 bases and J by 8 bases, leaving 15 bases between them. This CDR3 has 13 amino acids.

The chain is built from TRBV7-2 and TRBJ2-5, with D perhaps being TRBD1 or TRBD2 (5 bases each). This CDR3 has 12 residues. Germline V gene sequence: CDR1 SGHTA, CDR2 FQGNSA. The V gene lost 7 bases and the J gene lost 5 bases, with 11 bases spanning the gap. In DNA, the CDR3 is TGTGCCAGCAACTTTGGGACGGAGACCCAGTACTTC. Protein product: CASNFGTETQYF.

This clonotype was seen just once. The chain employs TRBV7-9 and TRBJ2-2, with TRBD1 as a possible D gene (5 bases). The CDR3 consists of 15 residues. Trimming removed 3 bases at V and 1 base at J, with 9 bases between. Germline V gene sequence: CDR1 SEHNR, CDR2 FQNEAQ (reference sequence). CDR3 in DNA: TGTGCCAGCAGCTTCCAGGGATTGAACACCGGGGAGCTGTTTTTT. Translation gives CASSFQGLNTGELFF.

The chain couples TRBV7-9 to TRBJ2-5; D might be TRBD1 (6 bases). Germline-derived CDR1 and CDR2 are SEHNR and FQNEAQ (reference sequence). The CDR3 length is 15 residues. With 5 bases removed from V and 5 bases from J, the gap between germline ends came to 18 bases. The CDR3 coding sequence is TGTGCCAGCAGCGAAGCCGGGACAAACGCGGAGACCCAGTACTTC. Its protein product is CASSEAGTNAETQYF.

In this sample, this clonotype turned up many times. The V and J genes are TRBV5-1 and TRBJ2-2; TRBD1 might be the D (6 bases). CDR1 and CDR2 from the germline V gene are SGHRS and YFSETQ. CDR3 length equals 16 residues. Trimming took off 4 bases at V and 3 bases at J, with 16 bases between the two ends. CDR3 sequence reads: CASSLGWGRDTGELFF. As DNA, the CDR3 is TGCGCCAGCAGCCTGGGTTGGGGGCGTGACACCGGGGAGCTGTTTTTT.

This clonotype was observed a handful of times. The rearrangement links TRBV7-3 to TRBJ2-1, with 10 bases aligning to TRBD1. Germline lookup yields CDR1 SGHTA and CDR2 FQGTGA. With V trimmed by 2 bases and J by 7 bases, 2 bases remained unmatched. The CDR3 loop spans 14 amino acids. The chain's CDR3 is CASSLVDRGNEQFF. The CDR3 region has the DNA TGTGCCAGCAGCTTAGTGGACAGGGGGAATGAGCAGTTCTTC.

This clonotype was observed at least ten times. The chain employs TRBV7-2 and TRBJ1-1, with 9 nucleotides matching TRBD1. V shed 6 bases, J shed 1 base, and the junction held 6 bases outside the gene matches. Germline V gene data show CDR1 as SGHTA and CDR2 as FQGNSA. This CDR3 is built from 15 residues. The CDR3 nucleotides read TGTGCCAGCAGTTATAAACAGGGGGCGAACACTGAAGCTTTCTTT. It yields the protein CASSYKQGANTEAFF.

V is TRBV4-1 and J is TRBJ2-7, with TRBD2 matching over 13 bases. Looked up from germline, CDR1 is MGHRA and CDR2 is YSYEKL. Trimming at V came to 3 bases and at J to 7 bases, leaving 6 bases not matched to a gene. The CDR3 covers 15 residues. For the CDR3, the DNA is TGCGCCAGCAGCCATTCACTAGCGGGAGGGGGAGAGCAGTACTTC. Translating it yields CASSHSLAGGGEQYF.

This clonotype was recorded many times. This rearrangement joins TRBV28 to TRBJ2-7; 9 nucleotides align to TRBD1. The ends lost 3 bases at V and 6 bases at J; junction bases unmatched: 9. The CDR3 has 15 amino acids. Germline V gives CDR1 MDHEN, CDR2 SYDVKM. The CDR3 spells CASSFEGGQGSEQYF. CDR3 sequence (DNA): TGTGCCAGCAGTTTTGAAGGAGGACAGGGGTCCGAGCAGTACTTC.

This clonotype was seen repeatedly, ten times or more. This rearrangement joins TRBV2 to TRBJ1-1; 11 bases map to TRBD1. V was pared by 6 bases and J by 5 bases, with 2 bases of the junction left unmatched. Germline CDR1 SNHLY, CDR2 FYNNEI. This CDR3 spans 13 amino acids. CDR3 sequence (DNA): TGTGCCAGCAGGGGACAGGGGGAAACTGAAGCTTTCTTT. Protein: CASRGQGETEAFF.

This clonotype was observed many times. The chain couples TRBV20-1 to TRBJ2-2; the D is unclear. Germline V gene lookup returns CDR1 DFQATT and CDR2 SNEGSKA (reference sequence). The CDR3 runs to 15 residues. V was cut by 0 bases and J by 1 base, with 9 bases left in between. CDR3 sequence (DNA): TGCAGTGCTAGAGATTCCCGGTGGAACACCGGGGAGCTGTTTTTT. This codes for CSARDSRWNTGELFF.

This clonotype occurred a few times. V usage is TRBV29-1 and J usage is TRBJ1-2; 10 nucleotides line up with TRBD1. The CDR3 totals 18 residues. Germline CDR1 SQVTM, CDR2 ANQGSEA. V lost 4 bases and J lost 5; bases outside the gene matches: 19. The CDR3 protein is CSVVVSPPRGTGEYGYTF. CDR3 bases: TGCAGCGTTGTGGTCAGTCCGCCGCGAGGGACAGGGGAATATGGCTACACCTTC. Looking up the rest from reference TRBV29-1 and TRBJ1-2 gives the full variable domain: SAVISQKPSRDICQRGTSLTIQCQVDSQVTMMFWYRQQPGQSLTLIATANQGSEATYESGFVIDKFPISRPNLTFSTLTVSNMSPEDSSIYLCSVVVSPPRGTGEYGYTFGSGTRLTVV.

The chain links TRBV24-1 to TRBJ2-7; possibly TRBD1 for D (6 bases). Looked up from germline, CDR1 is KGHDR and CDR2 is SFDVKD. The length of the CDR3 is 13 residues. V lost 3 bases, J lost 6 bases, and 11 bases lay in between. The CDR3 region is CATSDADSPEQYF. The CDR3 DNA reads TGTGCCACCAGTGATGCGGACAGTCCCGAGCAGTACTTC.

This clonotype was recorded a few times. CDR3: CASSQSGLAGPYEQYF. As DNA, the CDR3 is TGCGCCAGCAGCCAATCGGGACTAGCGGGACCCTACGAGCAGTACTTC. The chain employs TRBV4-1 and TRBJ2-7; 13 nucleotides match TRBD2. V trimming: 2 bases; J trimming: 2 bases; junction bases outside the gene matches: 3. The CDR3 sequence is 16 residues long. The germline CDR1 and CDR2 sequences are MGHRA and YSYEKL.